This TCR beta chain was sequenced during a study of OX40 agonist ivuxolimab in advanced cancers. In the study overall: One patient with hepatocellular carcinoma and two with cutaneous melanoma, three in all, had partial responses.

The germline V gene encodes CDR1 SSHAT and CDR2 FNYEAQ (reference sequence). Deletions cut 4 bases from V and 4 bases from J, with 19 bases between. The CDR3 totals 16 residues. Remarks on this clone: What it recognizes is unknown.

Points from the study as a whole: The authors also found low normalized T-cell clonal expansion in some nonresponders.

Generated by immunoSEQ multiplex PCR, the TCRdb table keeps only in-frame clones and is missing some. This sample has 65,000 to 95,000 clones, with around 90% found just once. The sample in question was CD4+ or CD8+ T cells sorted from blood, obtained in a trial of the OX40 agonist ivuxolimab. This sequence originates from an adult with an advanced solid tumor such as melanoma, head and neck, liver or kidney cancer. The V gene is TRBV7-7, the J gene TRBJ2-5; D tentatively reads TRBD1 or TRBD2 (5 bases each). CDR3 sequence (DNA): TGTGCCAGCAGCTCCCAGGGCCAGGGTGGGACAGAGACCCAGTACTTC. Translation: CASSSQGQGGTETQYF. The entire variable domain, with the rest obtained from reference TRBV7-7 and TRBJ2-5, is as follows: GAGVSQSPRYKVTKRGQDVTLRCDPISSHATLYWYQQALGQGPEFLTYFNYEAQPDKSGLPSDRFSAERPEGSISTLTIQRTEQRDSAMYRCASSSQGQGGTETQYFGPGTRLLVL.